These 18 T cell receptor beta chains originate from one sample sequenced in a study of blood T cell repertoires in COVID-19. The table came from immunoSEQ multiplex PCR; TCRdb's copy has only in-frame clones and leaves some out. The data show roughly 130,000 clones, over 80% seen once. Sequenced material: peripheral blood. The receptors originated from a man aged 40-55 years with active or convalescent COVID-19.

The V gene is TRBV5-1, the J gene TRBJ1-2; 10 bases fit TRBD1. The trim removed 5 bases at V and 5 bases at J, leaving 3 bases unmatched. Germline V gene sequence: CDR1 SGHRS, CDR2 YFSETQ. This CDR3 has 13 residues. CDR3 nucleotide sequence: TGCGCCAGCAGGCCGGGACAGGGGTATGGCTACACCTTC. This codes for CASRPGQGYGYTF.

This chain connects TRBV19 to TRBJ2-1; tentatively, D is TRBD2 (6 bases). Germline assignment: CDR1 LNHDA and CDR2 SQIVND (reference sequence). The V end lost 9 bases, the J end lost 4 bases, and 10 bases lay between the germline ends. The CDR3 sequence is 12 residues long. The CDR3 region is CASTTRYNEQFF. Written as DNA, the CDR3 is TGTGCCAGCACGACTAGATACAATGAGCAGTTCTTC.

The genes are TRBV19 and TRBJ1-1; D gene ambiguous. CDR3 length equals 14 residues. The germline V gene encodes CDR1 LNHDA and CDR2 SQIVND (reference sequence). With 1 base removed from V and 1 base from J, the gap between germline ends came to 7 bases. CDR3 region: CASSIVLWNTEAFF. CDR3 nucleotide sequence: TGTGCCAGTAGTATAGTCTTGTGGAACACTGAAGCTTTCTTT.

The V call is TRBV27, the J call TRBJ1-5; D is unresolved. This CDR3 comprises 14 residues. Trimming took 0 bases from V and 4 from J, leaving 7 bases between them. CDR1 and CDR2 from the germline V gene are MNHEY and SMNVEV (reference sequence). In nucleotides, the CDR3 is TGTGCCAGCAGTTTATCGAGAGGAAATCAGCCCCAGCATTTT. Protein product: CASSLSRGNQPQHF.

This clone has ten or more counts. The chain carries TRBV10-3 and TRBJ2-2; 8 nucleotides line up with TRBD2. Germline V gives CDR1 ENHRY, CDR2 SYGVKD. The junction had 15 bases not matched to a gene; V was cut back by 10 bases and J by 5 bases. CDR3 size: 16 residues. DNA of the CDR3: TGTGCCACCTTAGGGACGAGCGGGGGCCCAACCGGGGAGCTGTTTTTT. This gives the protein CATLGTSGGPTGELFF.

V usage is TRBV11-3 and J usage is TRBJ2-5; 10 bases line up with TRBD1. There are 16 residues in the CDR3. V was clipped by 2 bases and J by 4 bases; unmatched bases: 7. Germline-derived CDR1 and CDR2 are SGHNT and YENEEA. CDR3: CASSLQSGTGAETQYF. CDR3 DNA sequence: TGTGCCAGCAGCTTACAGTCCGGGACAGGGGCAGAGACCCAGTACTTC.

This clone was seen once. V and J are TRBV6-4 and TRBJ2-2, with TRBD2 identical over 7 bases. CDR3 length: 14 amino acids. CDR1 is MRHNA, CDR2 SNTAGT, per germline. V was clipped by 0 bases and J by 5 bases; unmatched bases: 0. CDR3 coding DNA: TGTGCCAGCAGTGACTCGGGACTAACCGGGGAGCTGTTTTTT. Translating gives CASSDSGLTGELFF.

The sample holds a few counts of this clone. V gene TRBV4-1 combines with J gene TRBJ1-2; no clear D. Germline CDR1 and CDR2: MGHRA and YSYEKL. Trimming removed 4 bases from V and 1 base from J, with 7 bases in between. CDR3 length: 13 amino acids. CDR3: CASSLRGNYGYTF. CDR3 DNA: TGCGCCAGCAGCCTACGCGGTAACTATGGCTACACCTTC.

In DNA, the CDR3 is TGTGCTAGTATGCAAATGGGACTCACCAACACCGGGGAGCTGTTTTTT. This gives the protein CASMQMGLTNTGELFF. The rearrangement joins TRBV12-5 to TRBJ2-2, with a tentative D call TRBD2 (6 bases). The length of the CDR3 is 16 residues. Germline-derived CDR1 and CDR2 are LGHNT and FRNRAP. V was cut by 8 bases and J by 2 bases, with 18 bases left in between.

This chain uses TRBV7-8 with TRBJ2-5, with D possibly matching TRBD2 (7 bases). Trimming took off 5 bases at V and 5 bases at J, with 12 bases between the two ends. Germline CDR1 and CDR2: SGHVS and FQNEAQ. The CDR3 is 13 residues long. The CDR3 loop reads CASSRGGGETQYF. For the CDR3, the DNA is TGTGCCAGCAGCCGAGGGGGAGGGGAGACCCAGTACTTC.

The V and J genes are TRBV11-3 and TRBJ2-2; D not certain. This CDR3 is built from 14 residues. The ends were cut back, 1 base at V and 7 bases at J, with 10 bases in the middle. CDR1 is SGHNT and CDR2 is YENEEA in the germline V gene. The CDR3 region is CASSLGDIVGELFF. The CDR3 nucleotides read TGTGCCAGCAGCTTAGGCGACATCGTCGGGGAGCTGTTTTTT.

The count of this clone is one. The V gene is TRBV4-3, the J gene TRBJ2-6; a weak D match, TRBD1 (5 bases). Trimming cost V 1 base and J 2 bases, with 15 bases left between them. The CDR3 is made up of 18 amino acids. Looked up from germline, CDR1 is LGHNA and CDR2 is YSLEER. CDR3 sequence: CASSQGHEPDTGANVLTF. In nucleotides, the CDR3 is TGCGCCAGCAGCCAAGGACATGAGCCGGACACTGGGGCCAACGTCCTGACTTTC.

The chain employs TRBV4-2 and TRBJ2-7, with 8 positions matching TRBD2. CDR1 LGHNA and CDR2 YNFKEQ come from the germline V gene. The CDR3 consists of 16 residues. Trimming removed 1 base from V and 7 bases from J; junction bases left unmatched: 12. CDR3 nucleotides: TGTGCCAGCAGCCAAGGCCCGGGACTAGTTGCTGAGGAGCAGTACTTC. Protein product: CASSQGPGLVAEEQYF.

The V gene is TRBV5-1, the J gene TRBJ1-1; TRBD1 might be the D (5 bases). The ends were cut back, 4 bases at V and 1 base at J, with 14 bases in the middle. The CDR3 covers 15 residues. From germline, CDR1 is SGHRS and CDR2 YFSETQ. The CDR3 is CASSPDTGSNTEAFF. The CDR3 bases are TGCGCCAGCAGCCCGGACACTGGTTCGAACACTGAAGCTTTCTTT.

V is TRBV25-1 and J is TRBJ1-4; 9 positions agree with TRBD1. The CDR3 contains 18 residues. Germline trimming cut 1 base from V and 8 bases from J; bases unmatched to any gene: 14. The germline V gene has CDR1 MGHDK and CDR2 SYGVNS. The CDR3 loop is CASSEFGGQGYHREKLFF. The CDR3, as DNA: TGTGCCAGCAGTGAATTCGGGGGACAGGGATATCATCGGGAAAAACTGTTTTTT.

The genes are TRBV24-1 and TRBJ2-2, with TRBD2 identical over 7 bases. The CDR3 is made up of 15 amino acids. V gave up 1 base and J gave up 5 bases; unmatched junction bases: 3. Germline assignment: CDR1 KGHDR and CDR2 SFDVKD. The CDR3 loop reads CATSDFAAGTGELFF. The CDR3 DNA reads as TGTGCCACCAGTGATTTCGCAGCGGGAACCGGGGAGCTGTTTTTT.

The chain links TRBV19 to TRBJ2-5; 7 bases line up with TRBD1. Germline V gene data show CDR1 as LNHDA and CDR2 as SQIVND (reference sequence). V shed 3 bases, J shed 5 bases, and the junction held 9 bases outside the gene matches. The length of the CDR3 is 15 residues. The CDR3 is CASSITGEVWETQYF. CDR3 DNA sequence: TGTGCCAGTAGTATTACAGGGGAAGTGTGGGAGACCCAGTACTTC.

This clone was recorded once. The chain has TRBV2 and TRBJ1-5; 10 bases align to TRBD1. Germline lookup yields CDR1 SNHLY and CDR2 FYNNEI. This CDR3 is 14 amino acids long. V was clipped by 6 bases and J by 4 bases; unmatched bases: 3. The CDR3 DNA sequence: TGTGCCAGCAGGGGGGGACAGGGGAATCAGCCCCAGCATTTT. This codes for CASRGGQGNQPQHF.